The 28 T cell receptor beta chains in this list originate from one sample, sequenced in a study of spatial heterogeneity in lung cancer. TCRdb used MiXCR to reprocess the 5' RACE reads, holding one entry per CDR3 protein. There are tens of thousands of distinct CDR3 sequences in the sample; 8% to 10% occur only once, and 1.9% lies in the top ten. Time point described: blood at routine non-recurrence follow-up after resection. The specimen comprised PBMCs, sampled at follow-up. The origin of the receptors is a female donor with early-stage non-small cell lung cancer.

On this clonotype itself: This could be a read error, since a much larger clone is one nucleotide away. This rearrangement joins TRBV29-1 to TRBJ1-1; 7 nucleotides align to TRBD1. In germline, CDR1 is SQVTM, CDR2 ANQGSEA. This CDR3 comprises 14 residues. This chain's CDR3 is CRANQQGRWTEAFF. The CDR3 DNA reads TGCAGAGCCAACCAACAGGGGAGATGGACTGAAGCTTTCTTT.

The table lists this clonotype with many counts. The chain links TRBV30 to TRBJ2-1; D unresolved. Germline V gives CDR1 GTSNPN, CDR2 SVGIG (reference sequence). V gave up 0 bases and J gave up 6 bases, with 6 bases separating them. This CDR3 contains 12 residues. DNA of the CDR3: TGTGCCTGGAGTGTAATCGGCAATGAGCAGTTCTTC. Translating gives CAWSVIGNEQFF.

This clonotype has a handful of counts. The rearrangement joins TRBV18 to TRBJ2-5; 11 bases fit TRBD2. Germline loops: CDR1 KGHSH, CDR2 LQKENI. V lost 0 bases to trimming and J lost 3 bases; unmatched junction nucleotides: 0. The CDR3 runs 15 residues. The CDR3: CASSPPGLAEETQYF. The DNA for the CDR3 is TGTGCCAGCTCACCACCGGGACTAGCGGAAGAGACCCAGTACTTC.

V is TRBV7-2 and J is TRBJ1-6; D gene unclear. V was trimmed by 0 bases and J by 14 bases, leaving 11 bases between them. The CDR3 loop spans 13 amino acids. Germline CDR1 reads SGHTA; CDR2 reads FQGNSA. The CDR3 nucleotides are TGTGCCAGCAGCTTAGCAGTCGTCAATACCCTCCACTTT. Translation gives CASSLAVVNTLHF.

This clonotype appeared many times. This chain connects TRBV28 to TRBJ2-1, with 7 bases identical to TRBD2. The CDR3 runs to 15 residues. Germline CDR1 MDHEN, CDR2 SYDVKM. The junction had 14 bases not matched to a gene; V was cut back by 6 bases and J by 9 bases. The DNA for the CDR3 is TGTGCCAGCAGCAAAGAAAGCGGGGCCATCGTTGAGCAGTTCTTC. Translated, it gives CASSKESGAIVEQFF.

This clonotype appeared many times. CDR3 nucleotides: TGTGCCAGCAGTGGGATGGATCAGCCCCAGCATTTT. This codes for CASSGMDQPQHF. The chain uses TRBV27 and TRBJ1-5, with D hard to call. The length of the CDR3 is 12 residues. With 5 bases removed from V and 5 bases from J, the gap between germline ends came to 7 bases. Germline-derived CDR1 and CDR2 are MNHEY and SMNVEV (reference sequence).

This clonotype appeared many times. The CDR3 loop is CATSDPGQGNEQFF. DNA for the CDR3: TGTGCCACCAGTGATCCCGGACAGGGCAATGAGCAGTTCTTC. The rearrangement uses TRBV24-1 and TRBJ2-1, with 8 bases that match TRBD1. CDR1 is KGHDR, CDR2 SFDVKD, per germline. The CDR3 is 14 residues long. The junction had 3 bases not matched to a gene; V was cut back by 3 bases and J by 6 bases.

In its sample, this clonotype was seen many times. The rearrangement links TRBV18 to TRBJ1-1; perhaps TRBD1 as D (6 bases). The CDR3 is 14 residues long. Trimming removed 1 base at V and 6 bases at J, with 12 bases between. CDR1 and CDR2 (germline): KGHSH, LQKENI. The CDR3 spells CASSPRGGHPEAFF. The CDR3 DNA reads as TGTGCCAGCTCACCACGGGGGGGGCACCCTGAAGCTTTCTTT.

This clonotype was recorded at least ten times. The CDR3 here is CASSLGVGQPQHF. CDR3 coding DNA: TGTGCCAGCAGCTTGGGCGTGGGTCAGCCCCAGCATTTT. The chain couples TRBV5-6 to TRBJ1-5; D uncertain. V was shortened by 0 bases and J by 6 bases, with 7 bases between the two germline ends. The CDR3 is made up of 13 amino acids. Germline V gives CDR1 SGHDT, CDR2 YYEEEE.

This clonotype was counted ten times or more. V is TRBV28 and J is TRBJ2-7, with D possibly TRBD2 on 6 matching bases. CDR3 length: 14 amino acids. V gave up 3 bases and J gave up 2 bases, with 11 bases separating them. Germline V gene lookup returns CDR1 MDHEN and CDR2 SYDVKM. The CDR3, as DNA: TGTGCCAGCAGTTTTGGCGGGGTCCCCTACGAGCAGTACTTC. Encoded protein: CASSFGGVPYEQYF.

The V gene is TRBV6-1, the J gene TRBJ1-5; 9 bases fit TRBD1. The CDR3 covers 13 residues. V was clipped by 9 bases and J by 6 bases; unmatched bases: 6. CDR1 and CDR2 from the germline V gene are MNHNS and SASEGT. DNA for the CDR3: TGTGCCAGTCGGACAGGGGCGATTCAGCCCCAGCATTTT. Translated, it gives CASRTGAIQPQHF.

In this sample, this clonotype turned up many times. V gene TRBV20-1 combines with J gene TRBJ1-6; maybe TRBD1 (5 bases). The CDR3 length is 17 residues. Germline values: CDR1 DFQATT, CDR2 SNEGSKA (reference sequence). Trimming left V 3 bases short and J 8 bases short, with 23 bases between. The CDR3 reads CSARPPGAGRVYSPLHF. CDR3 nucleotide sequence: TGCAGTGCTAGGCCCCCCGGGGCCGGGAGGGTGTATTCACCCCTCCACTTT.

This clonotype was detected many times. The V gene is TRBV5-1, the J gene TRBJ1-2; 11 bases agree with TRBD1. This CDR3 has 13 residues. The ends lost 4 bases at V and 6 bases at J; junction bases unmatched: 2. CDR1 and CDR2 (germline): SGHRS, YFSETQ. The CDR3 here is CASSRTGGDGYTF. The CDR3 nucleotides read TGCGCCAGCAGCAGGACAGGGGGCGATGGCTACACCTTC.

In this sample, this clonotype turned up many times. V gene TRBV28 combines with J gene TRBJ2-2, with D perhaps matching TRBD1 or TRBD2 (5 bases each). Germline loops: CDR1 MDHEN, CDR2 SYDVKM. The length of the CDR3 is 14 residues. The germline V and J ends were trimmed by 2 bases and 1 base, with 5 bases remaining between them. In DNA form, the CDR3 reads TGTGCCAGCAGTTTAGGGGGGAACACCGGGGAGCTGTTTTTT. Amino acid sequence: CASSLGGNTGELFF.

Many counts were recorded for this clonotype. The chain couples TRBV20-1 to TRBJ2-1; D perhaps matches TRBD2 (7 bases). Trimming shortened V by 6 bases and J by 0 bases, and 27 bases separated the two germline ends. The CDR3 runs to 19 residues. CDR1 is DFQATT, CDR2 SNEGSKA, per germline (reference sequence). The CDR3 DNA reads TGCAGTGCCATGTCGGGGGGCGGGAAATTGGGAAGCTCCTACAATGAGCAGTTCTTC. As protein: CSAMSGGGKLGSSYNEQFF.

This clonotype was picked up many times. The V and J genes are TRBV2 and TRBJ2-5; a weak D match, TRBD2 (5 bases). CDR1 and CDR2 from the germline V gene are SNHLY and FYNNEI. CDR3 length: 14 amino acids. Trimming removed 4 bases at V and 5 bases at J, with 14 bases between. CDR3 region: CASSGEGWMETQYF. CDR3 DNA sequence: TGTGCCAGCAGTGGAGAGGGCTGGATGGAGACCCAGTACTTC.

This clonotype has only a few counts. The chain employs TRBV10-3 and TRBJ1-2; 7 bases match TRBD1. Germline CDR1 and CDR2: ENHRY and SYGVKD. This CDR3 has 15 residues. Trimming cost V 0 bases and J 5 bases; bases outside gene matches: 6. The CDR3 protein is CAISESGTGEYGYTF. CDR3 sequence (DNA): TGTGCCATCAGTGAGTCAGGAACAGGGGAGTATGGCTACACCTTC.

This clonotype was counted many times. V is TRBV10-3 and J is TRBJ1-2; D might be TRBD1 (6 bases). Trimming pared 4 bases from V and 5 bases from J, leaving 17 bases between. The CDR3 loop spans 15 amino acids. Per germline, CDR1 ENHRY and CDR2 SYGVKD. CDR3 residues: CAISGLSGTTYGYTF. The CDR3 coding sequence is TGTGCCATCAGTGGGCTCTCAGGGACAACTTATGGCTACACCTTC.

This clonotype showed up many times. The DNA of the CDR3 is TGCGCCAGCAGCTTTAGTGGGCCGCAGACAGATACGCAGTATTTT. The encoded protein is CASSFSGPQTDTQYF. This rearrangement joins TRBV5-1 to TRBJ2-3, with D hard to call. Trimming stripped 2 bases from V and 3 bases from J, with 13 bases between. The CDR3 has 15 amino acids. In germline, CDR1 is SGHRS, CDR2 YFSETQ.

This chain connects TRBV6-5 to TRBJ2-2, with TRBD2 matching over 8 bases. This CDR3 has 14 residues. The ends lost 6 bases at V and 6 bases at J; junction bases unmatched: 6. Germline V gene sequence: CDR1 MNHEY, CDR2 SVGAGI. The CDR3 region is CASRKSGRAGELFF. In nucleotides, the CDR3 is TGTGCCAGCAGAAAAAGCGGGAGAGCCGGGGAGCTGTTTTTT.

V and J are TRBV5-1 and TRBJ1-6, with TRBD1 matching over 7 bases. The CDR3 length is 15 residues. CDR1 is SGHRS and CDR2 is YFSETQ in the germline V gene. The V and J ends lost 7 bases and 5 bases, in that order; junction bases with no gene match: 9. The CDR3 sequence is CASHPSDRNNSPLHF. Here the CDR3 DNA reads TGCGCCAGCCACCCCTCGGACAGGAATAATTCACCCCTCCACTTT.

This clonotype was seen at least ten times. V and J are TRBV27 and TRBJ1-2; D gene unclear. CDR3 length: 13 residues. V dropped 6 bases and J dropped 5 bases, with 13 bases sitting between them. Germline V CDR1 and CDR2: MNHEY, SMNVEV (reference sequence). The CDR3 is CASSHQAKYGYTF. The CDR3 nucleotides read TGTGCCAGCAGCCACCAGGCAAAGTATGGCTACACCTTC.

A note on this clonotype: This could be a read error, since a much larger clone is one nucleotide away. This chain joins TRBV7-6 and TRBJ2-7; 7 positions match TRBD2. The CDR3 consists of 14 residues. From germline, CDR1 is SGHVS and CDR2 FNYEAQ. The CDR3: CVSRARGGSYEQYF. CDR3 nucleotides: TGTGTCAGCAGAGCCCGGGGCGGGAGTTACGAGCAGTACTTC. The full variable domain, completed using reference TRBV7-6 and TRBJ2-7, is GAGVSQSPRYKVTKRGQDVALRCDPISGHVSLYWYRQALGQGPEFLTYFNYEAQQDKSGLPNDRFSAERPEGSISTLTIQRTEQRDSAMYRCVSRARGGSYEQYFGPGTRLTVT.

This clonotype was observed many times. The chain employs TRBV10-3 and TRBJ2-7; D is possibly TRBD1 or TRBD2 (5 bases each). Germline CDR1 ENHRY, CDR2 SYGVKD. Trimming left V 0 bases short and J 2 bases short, with 20 bases between. The CDR3 runs to 18 residues. CDR3 sequence (DNA): TGTGCCATCAGTGAGTCTCATCGGGGACGCTCACAGCCCTACGAGCAGTACTTC. This encodes CAISESHRGRSQPYEQYF.

There are many counts of this clonotype. The chain combines TRBV29-1 with TRBJ2-5; 10 nucleotides line up with TRBD2. Losses at the gene ends were 4 bases for V and 4 bases for J; bases not matched to a gene: 9. This CDR3 has 15 amino acids. Germline assignment: CDR1 SQVTM and CDR2 ANQGSEA. In DNA form, the CDR3 reads TGCAGCGTTGCCCGGACTAGCGGAGGGGGAGAGACCCAGTACTTC. It yields the protein CSVARTSGGGETQYF.

As to this clonotype: With a much larger clone just one base away, this may be a read error. The V call is TRBV12-3 or TRBV12-4, the J call TRBJ2-1; the match to TRBD2 covers 10 bases. The CDR3 is 16 amino acids. The CDR3 loop is CVSSLGLAGVGGEQFF. The CDR3 bases are TGTGTCAGCAGTCTCGGGCTAGCGGGAGTAGGCGGTGAGCAGTTCTTC.

Many counts were recorded for this clonotype. The chain combines TRBV6-5 with TRBJ1-2; 7 bases map to TRBD1. The germline V gene encodes CDR1 MNHEY and CDR2 SVGAGI. The CDR3 runs to 15 residues. V dropped 6 bases and J dropped 0; count of bases not matched to a gene: 7. CDR3 bases: TGTGCCAGCAGCCGAGACAGGGCAGCTAACTATGGCTACACCTTC. The encoded protein is CASSRDRAANYGYTF.

This clonotype was counted at least ten times. The V call is TRBV6-1, the J call TRBJ2-7; 7 positions agree with TRBD1. J gave up 12 bases and V 4 bases, and 12 bases lay outside the gene matches. This CDR3 comprises 13 residues. Germline values: CDR1 MNHNS, CDR2 SASEGT. The CDR3 region is CASSAGTAIERYF. The CDR3 nucleotides read TGTGCCAGCAGTGCGGGGACAGCCATCGAGAGGTACTTC.